Listed here is a single T cell receptor beta chain. Antigen: not known. The sample belongs to a study of regulatory T cells in long-lasting Graves disease. Study-wide results and caveats: New patients shared around 920 public clonotypes, fewer than the approximately 2,700 shared by persistent patients.

To make TCR beta libraries, researchers used iRepertoire HTBI primers and Arm-PCR of CDR3 regions. TCRdb recomputed calls from the multiplex PCR reads with MiXCR, one row per CDR3 protein. The table has a few hundred thousand distinct CDR3 sequences, around 15% seen once; the top ten hold 20%. The CDR3 covers 11 residues. V was pared by 3 bases and J by 8 bases, with 7 bases between. Germline loops: CDR1 ENHRY, CDR2 SYGVKD. Time point noted: newly diagnosed GD, antithyroid drugs for less than 3 months. PBMC-derived RNA was used for the TCR library. Separately, the same data were catalogued under a study of T cells in Graves' hyperthyroidism and ophthalmopathy.

V and J are TRBV10-3 and TRBJ1-2; no definite D call. This specimen consisted of peripheral blood mononuclear cells (PBMCs), obtained at new diagnosis, from a patient treated with antithyroid drugs. This sequence was found in a woman aged 18 to 35 with Graves disease. CDR3 sequence (DNA): TGTGCCATCAGTGAATTTGGGGGCTACACCTTC. Its translation is CAISEFGGYTF.